This TCR beta chain came from a study of blood T cell repertoires in COVID-19. The table came from immunoSEQ multiplex PCR; TCRdb's copy has only in-frame clones and leaves some out. The sample includes some 240,000 clones, 75% to 90% of them seen just once. Specimen: peripheral blood. This clonotype originated in a woman in her seventies with COVID-19, enrolled during active disease.

CDR3 region: CASSPTGPGVFGYTF. In DNA form, the CDR3 reads TGTGCCAGCAGCCCCACGGGACCAGGGGTTTTCGGCTACACCTTC. The gene calls are TRBV28 and TRBJ1-2; a weak D match, TRBD1 (6 bases). V lost 6 bases to trimming and J lost 8 bases, with 22 bases between them. Germline assignment: CDR1 MDHEN and CDR2 SYDVKM. The CDR3 loop spans 15 amino acids.